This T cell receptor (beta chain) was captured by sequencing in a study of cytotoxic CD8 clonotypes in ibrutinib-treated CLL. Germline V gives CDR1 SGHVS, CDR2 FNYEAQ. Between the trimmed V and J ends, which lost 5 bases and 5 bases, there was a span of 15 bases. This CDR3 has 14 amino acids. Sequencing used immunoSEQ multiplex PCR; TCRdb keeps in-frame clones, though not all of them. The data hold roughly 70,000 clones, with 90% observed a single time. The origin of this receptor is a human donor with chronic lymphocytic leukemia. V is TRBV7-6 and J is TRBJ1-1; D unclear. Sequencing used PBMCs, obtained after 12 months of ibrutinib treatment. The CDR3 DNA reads TGTGCCAGCAGCCCCTTCGGAGTATATACTGAAGCTTTCTTT. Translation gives CASSPFGVYTEAFF.